These T cell receptor beta chains were read from a single sample in a study of T cell changes during pregnancy in multiple sclerosis. Produced via immunoSEQ multiplex PCR; TCRdb's table is partial and in-frame only. The repertoire has about 43,000 clones, around 90% of them found once; the top ten carry about 1.5%. The sample comprised PBMCs (not recorded whether the cells were cultured). The receptors derive from a female donor with multiple sclerosis, enrolled in a pregnancy study. Both conserved end residues are part of each CDR3. The order of the fields is J gene, clone size, V gene, D gene, CDR3 protein, CDR3 DNA. The D gene is left open where the match is weak. The listing skips clone size in some rows; elsewhere it reads once, few, many or a size class.

TRBJ1-2 | . | TRBV5-3 | . | CARSFFDGRNYGYTF | TGTGCCAGAAGCTTTTTCGACGGACGAAACTATGGCTACACCTTC
TRBJ2-3 | . | TRBV28 | . | CASSLAQTDTQYF | TGTGCCAGCAGTTTAGCCCAAACAGATACGCAGTATTTT
TRBJ2-1 | . | TRBV28 | TRBD2 | CASSFRGAGTNEQFF | TGTGCCAGCAGTTTCCGGGGAGCGGGAACCAATGAGCAGTTCTTC
TRBJ2-3 | . | TRBV29-1 | TRBD2 | CSVPTPSGSTDTQYF | TGCAGCGTCCCCACCCCTAGCGGCAGCACAGATACGCAGTATTTT
TRBJ2-5 | . | TRBV9 | TRBD2 | CASSVIAGGTETQYF | TGTGCCAGCAGCGTTATAGCGGGAGGGACAGAGACCCAGTACTTC
TRBJ2-7 | . | TRBV5-1 | TRBD1 | CASSLGGTADYEQYF | TGCGCCAGCAGCTTGGGAGGGACAGCGGACTACGAGCAGTACTTC
TRBJ1-4 | once | TRBV5-5 | . | CASSLGGQAGTNEKLFF | TGTGCCAGCAGCTTGGGGGGCCAGGCGGGCACTAATGAAAAACTGTTTTTT
TRBJ2-3 | . | TRBV9 | TRBD2 | CASSARLAGGPDTQYF | TGTGCCAGCAGCGCGCGACTAGCGGGAGGGCCGGATACGCAGTATTTT
TRBJ2-2 | . | TRBV10-1 | . | CASSDYAGELFF | TGCGCCAGCAGTGATTATGCCGGGGAGCTGTTTTTT
TRBJ1-5 | . | TRBV6-1 | . | CASSEVYGGLQPQHF | TGTGCCAGCAGTGAAGTATACGGGGGCCTTCAGCCCCAGCATTTT
TRBJ1-2 | few | TRBV28 | . | CASRLGGGDLYYGYTF | TGTGCCAGCAGACTTGGAGGGGGGGATTTGTATTATGGCTACACCTTC
TRBJ2-7 | . | TRBV5-4 | TRBD1 | CASSHRGLTYEQYF | TGTGCCAGCAGCCACAGGGGATTGACCTACGAGCAGTACTTC
TRBJ2-2 | . | TRBV30 | . | CAWSEVGLNTGELFF | TGTGCCTGGAGTGAGGTGGGGCTGAACACCGGGGAGCTGTTTTTT
TRBJ2-4 | . | TRBV5-1 | . | CASSLVGGDKNIQYF | TGCGCCAGCAGCTTGGTTGGGGGCGACAAAAACATTCAGTACTTC
TRBJ2-2 | . | TRBV28 | . | CASSESTGELFF | TGTGCCAGCAGTGAATCCACCGGGGAGCTGTTTTTT
TRBJ2-1 | . | TRBV12-5 | TRBD2 | CASGLPNPGLGSYNEQFF | TGTGCTAGTGGTTTGCCAAATCCCGGACTAGGAAGCTACAATGAGCAGTTCTTC
TRBJ2-3 | . | TRBV9 | . | CASSVGVKGADTQYF | TGTGCCAGCAGCGTAGGCGTCAAGGGGGCAGATACGCAGTATTTT
TRBJ2-7 | . | TRBV4-1 | TRBD2 | CASSHPKTSGREAFSYEQYF | TGCGCCAGCAGCCATCCCAAAACTAGCGGGAGGGAGGCCTTCTCCTACGAGCAGTACTTC
TRBJ2-7 | . | TRBV6-1 | . | CASSEKWVTDEQYF | TGTGCCAGCAGTGAAAAGTGGGTTACCGACGAGCAGTACTTC
TRBJ2-1 | . | TRBV27 | . | CASRPLQGSSYNEQFF | TGTGCCAGCAGACCACTGCAGGGCAGCTCCTACAATGAGCAGTTCTTC
TRBJ2-5 | . | TRBV7-9 | TRBD1 | CASSLGQGSETQYF | TGTGCCAGCAGCCTAGGACAGGGTAGCGAGACCCAGTACTTC
TRBJ1-1 | . | TRBV28 | . | CASSLRGFRGARRNTEAFF | TGTGCCAGCAGTTTACGGGGGTTTCGGGGGGCGCGAAGGAACACTGAAGCTTTCTTT
TRBJ2-1 | . | TRBV6-5 | . | CASSGKEGNEQFF | TGTGCCAGCAGTGGGAAAGAGGGCAATGAGCAGTTCTTC
TRBJ2-1 | . | TRBV5-1 | TRBD2 | CASSRVRESYNEQFF | TGCGCCAGCAGTCGGGTGCGGGAGTCCTACAATGAGCAGTTCTTC
TRBJ2-5 | . | TRBV29-1 | . | CSAIRGNQETQYF | TGCAGCGCTATAAGAGGAAATCAAGAGACCCAGTACTTC
TRBJ2-1 | . | TRBV11-2 | . | CASSLIGENEQFF | TGTGCCAGCAGCTTAATAGGAGAAAATGAGCAGTTCTTC
TRBJ2-5 | once | TRBV30 | . | CAWEGEFQETQYF | TGTGCCTGGGAAGGGGAATTCCAAGAGACCCAGTACTTC
TRBJ1-2 | . | TRBV9 | . | CASSNEVGFGGYTF | TGTGCCAGCAGCAACGAGGTGGGATTTGGCGGCTACACCTTC
TRBJ2-2 | . | TRBV28 | . | CASSDLEGTGELFF | TGTGCCAGCAGTGATTTGGAAGGCACCGGGGAGCTGTTTTTT
TRBJ2-3 | . | TRBV30 | . | CAGRRISLSDTQYF | TGTGCCGGACGGAGAATTAGCTTGTCAGATACGCAGTATTTT
TRBJ2-2 | . | TRBV6-5 | . | CASSRLSGNTGELFF | TGTGCCAGCAGCCGACTAAGCGGAAACACCGGGGAGCTGTTTTTT
TRBJ2-1 | . | TRBV30 | TRBD2 | CAWILAGVQNEQFF | TGTGCCTGGATCCTAGCGGGAGTACAAAATGAGCAGTTCTTC
TRBJ2-1 | . | TRBV2 | TRBD1 | CASTGQGPRLSAPSSYNEQFF | TGTGCCAGCACCGGACAGGGCCCCCGCCTAAGCGCACCAAGCTCCTACAATGAGCAGTTCTTC
TRBJ2-3 | . | TRBV27 | TRBD1 | CASSPTGGVSDTQYF | TGTGCCAGCAGCCCAACAGGGGGCGTATCAGATACGCAGTATTTT
TRBJ1-4 | . | TRBV28 | . | CASSRHVEKLFF | TGTGCCAGCAGTCGACATGTTGAAAAACTGTTTTTT
TRBJ2-7 | . | TRBV19 | TRBD2 | CASSIGGAGVRYEQYF | TGTGCCAGTAGTATAGGCGGGGCGGGAGTAAGATACGAGCAGTACTTC
TRBJ2-1 | once | TRBV28 | TRBD1 | CASSLGTVSNEQFF | TGTGCCAGCAGTTTGGGGACAGTCTCCAATGAGCAGTTCTTC
TRBJ2-5 | . | TRBV5-4 | TRBD1 | CASSFGGQGERETQYF | TGTGCCAGCAGCTTCGGAGGACAGGGGGAGCGGGAGACCCAGTACTTC